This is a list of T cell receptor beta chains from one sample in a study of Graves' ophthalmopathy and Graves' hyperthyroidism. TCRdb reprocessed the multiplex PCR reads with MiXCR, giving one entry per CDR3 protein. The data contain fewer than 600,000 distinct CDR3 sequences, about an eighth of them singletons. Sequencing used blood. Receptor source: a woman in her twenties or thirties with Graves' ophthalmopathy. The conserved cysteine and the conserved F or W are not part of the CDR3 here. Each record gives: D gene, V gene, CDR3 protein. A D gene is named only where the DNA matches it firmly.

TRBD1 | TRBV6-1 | ASSEAIWTGDYEQY
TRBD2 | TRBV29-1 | SVEEASGRNTGELF
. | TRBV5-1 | ASSPAGGVTEAF
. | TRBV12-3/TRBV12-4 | ASSLGDTGKAGELF
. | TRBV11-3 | ASSLGPQTGGTEAF
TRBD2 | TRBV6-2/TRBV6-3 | ASSYVAGSEQY
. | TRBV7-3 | ASSPGHPGGGQPQH
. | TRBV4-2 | ASSQGLVSQPQH
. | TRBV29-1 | SVGSRGQETQY
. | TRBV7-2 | ASSLSGRSSGNTIY
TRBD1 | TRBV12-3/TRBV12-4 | ASTPGQGPSYEQY
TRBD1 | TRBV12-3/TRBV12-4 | ASSLTGQYYEQY
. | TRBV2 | ASSESQYEQY
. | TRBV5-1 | ASSIRGAWETPPNTEAF
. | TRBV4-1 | AIPVFRTEAF
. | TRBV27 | ASSPRGGVHYGYT
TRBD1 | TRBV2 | ARGTESSGNTIY
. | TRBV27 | ASSPGLIANTGELF
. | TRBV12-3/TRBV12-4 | ASSPGLPSQY
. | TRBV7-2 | ASSLQNMNTEAF
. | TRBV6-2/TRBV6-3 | ASRRDTNTEAF
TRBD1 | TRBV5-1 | ASSGSDRGSPLH
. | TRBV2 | ASSADTTEAF
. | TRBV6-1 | ASSGTVGAGQPQH
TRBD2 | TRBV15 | ATSTIAGETQY
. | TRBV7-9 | ASSGHFSGNTIY
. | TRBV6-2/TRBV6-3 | ASSYSTGASTDTQY
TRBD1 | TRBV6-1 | ASSMDRDTYEQY
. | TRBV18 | ASSPPTSYGYT
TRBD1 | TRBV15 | ATSRPRDRAGSYEQY
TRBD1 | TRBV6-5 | ASSYQAGQMNTEAF
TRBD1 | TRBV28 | ASSLYGTGKEAF
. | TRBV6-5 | ASSFPGGGYT
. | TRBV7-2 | ASSLRREETQY
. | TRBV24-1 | ATSGSREGKVNTEAF
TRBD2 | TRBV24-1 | ATSRPGGPNTGELF
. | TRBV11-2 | ASSFQGPTYEQY
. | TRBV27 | ASSPPGGNYGYT
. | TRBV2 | ASSDGPASGNTIY
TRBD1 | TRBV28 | ASNAGTVSGELF
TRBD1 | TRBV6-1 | ASSETLGQGNQPQH
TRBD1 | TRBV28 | ASSLGRTGEAF